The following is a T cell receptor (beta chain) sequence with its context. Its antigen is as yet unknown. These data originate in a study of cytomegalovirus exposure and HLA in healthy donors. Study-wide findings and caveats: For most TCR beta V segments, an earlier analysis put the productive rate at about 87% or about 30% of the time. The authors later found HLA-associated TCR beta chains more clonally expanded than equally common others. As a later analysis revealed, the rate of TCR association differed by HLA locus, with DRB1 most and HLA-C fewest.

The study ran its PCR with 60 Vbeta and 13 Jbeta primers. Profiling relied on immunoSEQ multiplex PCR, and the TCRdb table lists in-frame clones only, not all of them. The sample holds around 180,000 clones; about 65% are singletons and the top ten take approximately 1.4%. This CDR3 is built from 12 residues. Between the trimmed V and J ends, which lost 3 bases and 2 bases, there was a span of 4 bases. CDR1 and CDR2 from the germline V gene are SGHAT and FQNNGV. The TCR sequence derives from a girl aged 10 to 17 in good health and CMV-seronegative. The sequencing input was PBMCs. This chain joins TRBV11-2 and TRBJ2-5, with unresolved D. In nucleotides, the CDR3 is TGTGCCAGCAGCTTTAGACAAGAGACCCAGTACTTC. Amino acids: CASSFRQETQYF.